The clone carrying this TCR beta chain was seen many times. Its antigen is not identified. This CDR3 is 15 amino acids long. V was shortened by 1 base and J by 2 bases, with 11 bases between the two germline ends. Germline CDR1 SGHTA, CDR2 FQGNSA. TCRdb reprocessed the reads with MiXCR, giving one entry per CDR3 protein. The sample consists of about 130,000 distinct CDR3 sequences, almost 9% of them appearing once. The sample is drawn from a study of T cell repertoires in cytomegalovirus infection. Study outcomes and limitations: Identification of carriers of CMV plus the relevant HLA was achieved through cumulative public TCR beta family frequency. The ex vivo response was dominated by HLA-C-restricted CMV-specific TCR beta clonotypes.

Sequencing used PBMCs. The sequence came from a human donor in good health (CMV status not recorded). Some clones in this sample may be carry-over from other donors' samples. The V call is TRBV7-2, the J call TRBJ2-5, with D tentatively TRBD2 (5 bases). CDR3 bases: TGTGCCAGCAGCTTAGGAGGACTGGGACAAGAGACCCAGTACTTC. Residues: CASSLGGLGQETQYF.